This T cell receptor beta chain stems from a study of shared clonotypes between healthy human individuals. Findings and caveats of the study: Few donors restricted represented genetic and exposure-history diversity.

Generated by immunoSEQ multiplex PCR, the TCRdb table keeps only in-frame clones and is missing some. The repertoire has some 2,500,000 clones, 93% of them found once; the top ten carry 0.36%. Subsets obtained from CD4+ cells comprised CD45RA+ naive and CD45RA-negative memory cells. Trimming cost V 6 bases and J 2 bases; bases outside gene matches: 3. This CDR3 contains 14 residues. CDR1 MNHEY and CDR2 SVGAGI come from the germline V gene. About this clone itself: Antigen: not known. Other DNA variants within this sample encode the same CDR3.

The sequenced material came from naive CD4+ T cells from PBMCs. Subset defined: CD45RA+ positively selected. This chain joins TRBV6-5 and TRBJ2-1, with 8 bases that match TRBD2. This receptor was identified in a man between 18 and 29 years old in good health. Some clones in this sample may be carry-over from other donors' samples. The CDR3 DNA sequence: TGTGCCAGCAGCCCGGGACTAGCCTACAATGAGCAGTTCTTC. Translation gives CASSPGLAYNEQFF.